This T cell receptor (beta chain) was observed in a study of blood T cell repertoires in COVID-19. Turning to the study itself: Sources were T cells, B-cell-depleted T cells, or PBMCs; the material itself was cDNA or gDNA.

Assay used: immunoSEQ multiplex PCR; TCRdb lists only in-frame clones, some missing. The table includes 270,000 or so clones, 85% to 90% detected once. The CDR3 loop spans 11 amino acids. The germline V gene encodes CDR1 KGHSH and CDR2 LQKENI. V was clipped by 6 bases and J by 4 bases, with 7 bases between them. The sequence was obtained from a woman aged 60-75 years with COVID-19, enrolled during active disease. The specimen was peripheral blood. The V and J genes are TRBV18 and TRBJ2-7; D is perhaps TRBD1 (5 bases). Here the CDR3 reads CASSNRYEQYF. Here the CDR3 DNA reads TGTGCCAGCTCGAACAGGTACGAGCAGTACTTC. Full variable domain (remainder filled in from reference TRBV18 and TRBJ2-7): NAGVMQNPRHLVRRRGQEARLRCSPMKGHSHVYWYRQLPEEGLKFMVYLQKENIIDESGMPKERFSAEFPKEGPSILRIQQVVRGDSAAYFCASSNRYEQYFGPGTRLTVT.